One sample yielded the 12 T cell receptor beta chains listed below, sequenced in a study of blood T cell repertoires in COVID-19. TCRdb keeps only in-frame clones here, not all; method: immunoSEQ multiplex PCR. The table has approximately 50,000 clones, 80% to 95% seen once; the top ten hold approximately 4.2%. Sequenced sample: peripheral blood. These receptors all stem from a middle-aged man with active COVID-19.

Here the CDR3 reads CASSLERSTYGYTF. The CDR3 DNA reads TGTGCCAGCAGCTTAGAACGGTCGACATATGGCTACACCTTC. The genes are TRBV7-2 and TRBJ1-2; no reliable D call. This CDR3 spans 14 amino acids. The germline V gene has CDR1 SGHTA and CDR2 FQGNSA. The V and J ends lost 1 base and 5 bases respectively, with 11 bases between them. The complete variable domain, with remaining parts taken from reference TRBV7-2 and TRBJ1-2, reads GAGVSQSPSNKVTEKGKDVELRCDPISGHTALYWYRQSLGQGLEFLIYFQGNSAPDKSGLPSDRFSAERTGGSVSTLTIQRTQQEDSAVYLCASSLERSTYGYTFGSGTRLTVV.

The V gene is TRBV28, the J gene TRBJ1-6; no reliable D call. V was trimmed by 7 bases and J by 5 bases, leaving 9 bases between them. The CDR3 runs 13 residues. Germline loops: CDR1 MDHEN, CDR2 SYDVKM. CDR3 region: CASIGRNNSPLHF. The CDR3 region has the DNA TGTGCCAGCATCGGTAGAAATAATTCACCCCTCCACTTT.

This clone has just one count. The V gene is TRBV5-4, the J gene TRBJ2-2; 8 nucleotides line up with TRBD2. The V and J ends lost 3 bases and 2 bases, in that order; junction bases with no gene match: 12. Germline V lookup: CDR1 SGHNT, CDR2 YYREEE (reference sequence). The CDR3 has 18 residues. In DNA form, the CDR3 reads TGTGCCAGCAGCTCCAAAGTCGCACTAGCGGCTAACACCGGGGAGCTGTTTTTT. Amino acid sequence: CASSSKVALAANTGELFF.

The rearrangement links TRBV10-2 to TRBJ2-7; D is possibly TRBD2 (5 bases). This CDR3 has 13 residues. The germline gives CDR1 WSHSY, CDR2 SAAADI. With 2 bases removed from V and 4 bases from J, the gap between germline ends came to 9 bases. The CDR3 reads CASSEEGSYEQYF. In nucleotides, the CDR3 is TGCGCCAGCAGTGAGGAGGGAAGTTACGAGCAGTACTTC.

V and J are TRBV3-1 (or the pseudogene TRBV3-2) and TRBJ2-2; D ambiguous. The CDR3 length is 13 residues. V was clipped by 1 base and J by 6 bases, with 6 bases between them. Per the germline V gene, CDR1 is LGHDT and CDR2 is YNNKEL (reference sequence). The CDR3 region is CASSQVSAGELFF. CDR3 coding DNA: TGTGCCAGCAGCCAAGTGAGTGCCGGGGAGCTGTTTTTT.

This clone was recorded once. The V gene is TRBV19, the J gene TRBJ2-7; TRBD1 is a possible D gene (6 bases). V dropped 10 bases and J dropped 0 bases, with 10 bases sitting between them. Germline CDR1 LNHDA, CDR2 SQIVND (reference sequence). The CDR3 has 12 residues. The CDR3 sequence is CATGHGSYEQYF. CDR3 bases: TGTGCCACGGGACATGGCTCCTACGAGCAGTACTTC.

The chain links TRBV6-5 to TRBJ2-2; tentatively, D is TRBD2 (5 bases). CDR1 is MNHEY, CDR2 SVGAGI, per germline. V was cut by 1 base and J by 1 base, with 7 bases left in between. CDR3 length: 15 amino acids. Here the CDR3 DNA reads TGTGCCAGCAGTTACTTCAGCGGGAACACCGGGGAGCTGTTTTTT. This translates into CASSYFSGNTGELFF.

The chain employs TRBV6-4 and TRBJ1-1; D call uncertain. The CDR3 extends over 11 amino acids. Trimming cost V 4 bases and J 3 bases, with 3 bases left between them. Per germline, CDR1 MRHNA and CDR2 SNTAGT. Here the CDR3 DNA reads TGTGCCAGCAGTGCGGACACTGAAGCTTTCTTT. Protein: CASSADTEAFF.

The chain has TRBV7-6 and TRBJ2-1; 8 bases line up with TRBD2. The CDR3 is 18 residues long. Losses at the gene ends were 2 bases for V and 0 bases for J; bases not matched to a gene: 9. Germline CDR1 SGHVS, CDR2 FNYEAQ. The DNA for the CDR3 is TGTGCCAGCAGCTTAATGAGTACTAGCGGCAGCTCCTACAATGAGCAGTTCTTC. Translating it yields CASSLMSTSGSSYNEQFF. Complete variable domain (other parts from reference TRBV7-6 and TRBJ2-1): GAGVSQSPRYKVTKRGQDVALRCDPISGHVSLYWYRQALGQGPEFLTYFNYEAQQDKSGLPNDRFSAERPEGSISTLTIQRTEQRDSAMYRCASSLMSTSGSSYNEQFFGPGTRLTVL.

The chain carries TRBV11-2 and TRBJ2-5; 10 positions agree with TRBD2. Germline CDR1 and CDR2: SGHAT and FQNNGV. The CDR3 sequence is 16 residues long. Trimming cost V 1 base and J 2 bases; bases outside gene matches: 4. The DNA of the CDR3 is TGTGCCAGCAGCTTAGGTCTAGCGGGGGTACAAGAGACCCAGTACTTC. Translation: CASSLGLAGVQETQYF.

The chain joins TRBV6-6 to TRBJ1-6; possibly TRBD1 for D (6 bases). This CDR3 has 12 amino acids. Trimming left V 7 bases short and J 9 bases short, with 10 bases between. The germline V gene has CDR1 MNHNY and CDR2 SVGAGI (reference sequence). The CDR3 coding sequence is TGTGCCAGCATGGACAGAATTTCACCCCTCCACTTT. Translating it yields CASMDRISPLHF.

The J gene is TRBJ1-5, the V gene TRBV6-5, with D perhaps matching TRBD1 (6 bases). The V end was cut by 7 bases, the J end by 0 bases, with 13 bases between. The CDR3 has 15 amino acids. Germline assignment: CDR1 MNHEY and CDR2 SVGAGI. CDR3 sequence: CASIPNRDSNQPQHF. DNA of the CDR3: TGTGCCAGCATACCAAACAGGGATAGCAATCAGCCCCAGCATTTT.